This entry lists 18 T cell receptor beta chains sequenced from one sample in a study of blood T cell repertoires in COVID-19. Assay used: immunoSEQ multiplex PCR; TCRdb lists only in-frame clones, some missing. The repertoire consists of 50,000 to 65,000 clones, with over 55% occurring once and the leading ten covering around 4.9%. Sequenced: peripheral blood. The receptor set was obtained from a woman aged 65 to 85 with COVID-19, enrolled during active disease.

The chain employs TRBV19 and TRBJ2-1; D perhaps matches TRBD2 (7 bases). The CDR3 consists of 15 residues. CDR1 and CDR2 from the germline V gene are LNHDA and SQIVND (reference sequence). Trimming left V 8 bases short and J 0 bases short, with 14 bases between. CDR3: CASEVGGGSYNEQFF. CDR3 nucleotide sequence: TGTGCCAGTGAGGTGGGAGGGGGCTCCTACAATGAGCAGTTCTTC.

The chain is built from TRBV19 and TRBJ2-2, with TRBD2 as a possible D gene (6 bases). Trimming left V 8 bases short and J 2 bases short, with 12 bases between. Germline loops: CDR1 LNHDA, CDR2 SQIVND (reference sequence). The CDR3 has 14 residues. The CDR3 DNA sequence: TGTGCCAGTGGGAGGCAGGGTAACACCGGGGAGCTGTTTTTT. Translated, it gives CASGRQGNTGELFF. The full variable domain, its missing parts supplied by reference TRBV19 and TRBJ2-2, is DGGITQSPKYLFRKEGQNVTLSCEQNLNHDAMYWYRQDPGQGLRLIYYSQIVNDFQKGDIAEGYSVSREKKESFPLTVTSAQKNPTAFYLCASGRQGNTGELFFGEGSRLTVL.

The chain couples TRBV6-5 to TRBJ1-4; D unclear. Between the trimmed V and J ends, which lost 6 bases and 8 bases, there was a span of 13 bases. This CDR3 has 13 residues. Germline V gene sequence: CDR1 MNHEY, CDR2 SVGAGI. The DNA for the CDR3 is TGTGCCAGCAGCCGTTCTAACAGCGAAAAACTGTTTTTT. Translated, it gives CASSRSNSEKLFF.

This clone appeared a few times. CDR3 in amino acids: CASSPQSGNEQYV. CDR3 DNA sequence: TGTGCCAGCAGCCCCCAAAGCGGGAACGAGCAGTACGTC. The rearrangement links TRBV7-8 to TRBJ2-7, with 7 bases that match TRBD2. CDR1 and CDR2 from the germline V gene are SGHVS and FQNEAQ. The junction had 6 bases not matched to a gene; V was cut back by 5 bases and J by 5 bases. This CDR3 is 13 amino acids long.

The rearrangement joins TRBV6-1 to TRBJ2-7, with TRBD1 identical over 9 bases. Germline trimming cut 3 bases from V and 7 bases from J; bases unmatched to any gene: 7. CDR1 and CDR2 from the germline V gene are MNHNS and SASEGT. CDR3 length equals 14 residues. The CDR3 nucleotides read TGTGCCAGCAGTGAGACAGGGGGTCGAGGGGAGCAGTACGTC. Translated, it gives CASSETGGRGEQYV.

This chain joins TRBV24-1 and TRBJ2-1; D is perhaps TRBD2 (6 bases). CDR3 size: 15 residues. Germline lookup yields CDR1 KGHDR and CDR2 SFDVKD. Trimming removed 5 bases from V and 0 bases from J, with 10 bases in between. CDR3: CATSGLASSYNEQFF. The CDR3 coding sequence is TGTGCCACCAGTGGTCTAGCGAGCTCCTACAATGAGCAGTTCTTC.

The chain links TRBV9 to TRBJ1-2, with a tentative D call TRBD1 (5 bases). CDR1 and CDR2 (germline): SGDLS, YYNGEE. With 4 bases removed from V and 10 bases from J, the gap between germline ends came to 20 bases. The CDR3 extends over 14 amino acids. CDR3 amino acids: CASSSAGVLGDYTF. The CDR3 DNA sequence: TGTGCCAGCAGCTCGGCGGGGGTGTTGGGAGACTACACCTTC.

The CDR3 DNA is TGTGCCAGCACCTTGAGGGAGTACACCATATATTTT. This gives the protein CASTLREYTIYF. The rearrangement uses TRBV7-9 and TRBJ1-3; D unclear. Trimming cost V 7 bases and J 8 bases, with 12 bases left between them. Germline V gene data show CDR1 as SEHNR and CDR2 as FQNEAQ (reference sequence). This CDR3 has 12 amino acids. The whole variable domain, remainder taken from reference TRBV7-9 and TRBJ1-3, is DTGVSQNPRHKITKRGQNVTFRCDPISEHNRLYWYRQTLGQGPEFLTYFQNEAQLEKSRLLSDRFSAERPKGSFSTLEIQRTEQGDSAMYLCASTLREYTIYFGEGSWLTVV.

CDR3 amino acids: CASAPDRVLDEQYF. The CDR3 DNA follows: TGTGCCAGCGCGCCGGACAGGGTCTTGGACGAGCAGTACTTC. V and J are TRBV6-5 and TRBJ2-7, with TRBD1 identical over 8 bases. Germline loops: CDR1 MNHEY, CDR2 SVGAGI. The CDR3 runs 14 residues. V lost 8 bases to trimming and J lost 5 bases; unmatched junction nucleotides: 11.

The chain recombines TRBV5-6 with TRBJ1-2; maybe TRBD1 (5 bases). With 4 bases removed from V and 3 bases from J, the gap between germline ends came to 7 bases. Looked up from germline, CDR1 is SGHDT and CDR2 is YYEEEE. The CDR3 has 12 residues. The CDR3 reads CASSIGDYGYTF. CDR3 sequence (DNA): TGTGCCAGCAGCATAGGGGACTATGGCTACACCTTC.

In its sample, this clone was seen a few times. This chain joins TRBV7-2 and TRBJ2-1; TRBD1 might be the D (5 bases). Germline assignment: CDR1 SGHTA and CDR2 FQGNSA. V gave up 0 bases and J gave up 8 bases, with 11 bases separating them. This CDR3 has 14 amino acids. CDR3 bases: TGTGCCAGCAGCTTAGCGGATGGGGCCCATGAGCAGTTCTTC. Amino acid sequence: CASSLADGAHEQFF.

The chain combines TRBV2 with TRBJ1-1; 10 nucleotides line up with TRBD1. The CDR3 is made up of 13 amino acids. V shed 5 bases, J shed 4 bases, and the junction held 1 base outside the gene matches. CDR1 and CDR2 from the germline V gene are SNHLY and FYNNEI. The CDR3, as DNA: TGTGCCAGCAGTCGACAGGGGGCCACTGAAGCTTTCTTT. Translation gives CASSRQGATEAFF.

The V and J genes are TRBV3-1 (or the pseudogene TRBV3-2) and TRBJ2-2; D possibly corresponds to TRBD1 (6 bases). V gave up 0 bases and J gave up 7 bases, with 18 bases separating them. CDR1 is LGHDT and CDR2 is YNNKEL in the germline V gene (reference sequence). The CDR3 extends over 17 amino acids. The CDR3 loop is CASSQDQAGDRGGELFF. The CDR3 DNA sequence: TGTGCCAGCAGCCAAGATCAGGCAGGGGATCGTGGCGGGGAGCTGTTTTTT.

CDR3 sequence: CASSIDDSLIPLNTEAFF. The CDR3 DNA reads as TGTGCCAGTAGTATAGACGACAGTCTTATCCCCCTGAACACTGAAGCTTTCTTT. J is TRBJ1-1 and V is TRBV19; a weak D match, TRBD1 (5 bases). The V gene's germline CDR1 is LNHDA and CDR2 SQIVND (reference sequence). The CDR3 is made up of 18 amino acids. Trimming pared 0 bases from V and 0 bases from J, leaving 17 bases between.

V and J are TRBV5-4 and TRBJ2-5; tentative D call: TRBD2 (5 bases). Trimming took 4 bases from V and 5 from J, leaving 18 bases between them. The CDR3 is made up of 15 amino acids. The germline CDR1 and CDR2 sequences are SGHNT and YYREEE (reference sequence). The CDR3, as DNA: TGTGCCAGCAGCCGCGGCTCGGAGGAAGGCGAGACCCAGTACTTC. Its translation: CASSRGSEEGETQYF.

V gene TRBV3-1 (or the pseudogene TRBV3-2) combines with J gene TRBJ2-7; 7 nucleotides agree with TRBD1. The germline CDR1 and CDR2 sequences are LGHDT and YNNKEL (reference sequence). V dropped 3 bases and J dropped 7; count of bases not matched to a gene: 18. This CDR3 is 17 amino acids long. CDR3 in amino acids: CASSHAAGRQGSWEQYF. The CDR3, as DNA: TGTGCCAGCAGCCACGCCGCCGGCAGACAGGGTTCGTGGGAGCAGTACTTC.

This chain connects TRBV7-9 to TRBJ2-3; 10 nucleotides match TRBD2. The CDR3 loop spans 15 amino acids. Germline V gene data show CDR1 as SEHNR and CDR2 as FQNEAQ (reference sequence). V shed 1 base and J 5 bases; nucleotides not matched to a gene: 3. The CDR3 spells CASSLGTSGEDTQYF. The CDR3 DNA reads as TGTGCCAGCAGCTTAGGGACTAGCGGTGAAGATACGCAGTATTTT.

The rearrangement uses TRBV19 and TRBJ2-2; 8 bases fit TRBD1. This CDR3 contains 15 residues. V lost 9 bases and J lost 7; bases outside the gene matches: 13. Germline values: CDR1 LNHDA, CDR2 SQIVND (reference sequence). The CDR3 DNA is TGTGCCAGCAGTGAGCAGGGGGCGCGTAGCGGGGAGCTGTTTTTT. It yields the protein CASSEQGARSGELFF.